One and the same sample provided the 30 T cell receptor beta chains below, sequenced in a study of blood T cells in healthy people across ages. Together with a sample-barcoded 5' primer, a J-beta primer mix was included in a second PCR lasting roughly 6 to 12 cycles. TCRdb reprocessed the 5' RACE reads via MiXCR and lists one record per CDR3 protein. This table has 500,000 to 650,000 distinct CDR3 sequences, over 25% appearing once. These data also featured in a second study, about T cells of mothers and their children.

The sequencing sample was made of blood. These receptors came from a boy younger than 10 in good health.

The table lists this clonotype with a few counts. The rearrangement uses TRBV18 and TRBJ1-2; D gene unclear. This CDR3 is 11 amino acids long. In germline, CDR1 is KGHSH, CDR2 LQKENI. Deletions cut 1 base from V and 6 bases from J, with 3 bases between. For the CDR3, the DNA is TGTGCCAGCTCACCACTCGATGGCTACACCTTC. Protein: CASSPLDGYTF.

This clonotype has only a few counts. This chain links TRBV29-1 with TRBJ1-1; TRBD1 is a possible D gene (5 bases). Germline CDR1 reads SQVTM; CDR2 reads ANQGSEA. Trimming removed 6 bases from V and 5 bases from J, with 10 bases in between. The CDR3 contains 11 residues. Written as DNA, the CDR3 is TGCAGCGTCCCTGAGGGGACTGAAGCTTTCTTT. Translated, it gives CSVPEGTEAFF.

V gene TRBV7-8 combines with J gene TRBJ2-3, with TRBD2 as a possible D gene (5 bases). V gave up 6 bases and J gave up 4 bases, with 17 bases separating them. The germline V gene has CDR1 SGHVS and CDR2 FQNEAQ. CDR3 length: 15 amino acids. CDR3 sequence (DNA): TGTGCCAGCAGTTCAAAACTAGTAGAGGCAGATACGCAGTATTTT. Translation: CASSSKLVEADTQYF.

The chain uses TRBV20-1 and TRBJ2-5, with D perhaps TRBD2 (7 bases). The assigned J gene may be wrong: the sequence end matches TRBJ2-1 better. Germline CDR1 DFQATT, CDR2 SNEGSKA (reference sequence). The CDR3 is 13 residues long. The CDR3 reads CSAGGGLYNEQFF. The CDR3 bases are TGCAGTGCCGGCGGGGGCCTCTACAATGAGCAGTTCTTC.

This clonotype was detected once. As DNA, the CDR3 is TGTGCCAGCAGCTTAGCTGGCAGGGGGCATTATGAGGAGACCCAGTACTTC. The encoded protein is CASSLAGRGHYEETQYF. This chain connects TRBV11-2 to TRBJ2-5; TRBD1 aligns across 8 bases. CDR3 size: 17 residues. Trimming took 1 base from V and 5 from J; bases not matched to a gene: 12. The germline V gene encodes CDR1 SGHAT and CDR2 FQNNGV.

This clonotype has more than one count but fewer than ten. The chain recombines TRBV14 with TRBJ2-1; D is perhaps TRBD2 (5 bases). The CDR3 consists of 18 residues. The germline V and J ends were trimmed by 2 bases and 0 bases, with 17 bases remaining between them. The V gene's germline CDR1 is SGHDN and CDR2 FVKESK. DNA for the CDR3: TGTGCCAGCAGCCAACGTTCGGAGCGGAGGAGCTCCTACAATGAGCAGTTCTTC. This gives the protein CASSQRSERRSSYNEQFF.

The gene calls are TRBV6-2 or TRBV6-3 and TRBJ2-1; D is possibly TRBD2 (6 bases). Gene TRBJ2-5 matches the end of the DNA better, so the J call may be wrong. The CDR3 contains 11 residues. Germline V gene data show CDR1 as MNHEY and CDR2 as SVGEGT. The DNA of the CDR3 is TGTGCCAGCAGTCGTTCTAGCGCCCAGTACTTC. This codes for CASSRSSAQYF.

The chain joins TRBV7-9 to TRBJ1-1; tentatively, D is TRBD1 (6 bases). CDR1 and CDR2 from the germline V gene are SEHNR and FQNEAQ (reference sequence). The CDR3 length is 15 residues. V was trimmed by 5 bases and J by 0 bases, leaving 13 bases between them. The CDR3 protein is CASSPTTGLNTEAFF. CDR3 sequence (DNA): TGTGCCAGCAGCCCGACGACAGGTTTGAACACTGAAGCTTTCTTT.

This chain uses TRBV12-3 or TRBV12-4 with TRBJ1-1; D ambiguous. V was cut by 3 bases and J by 7 bases, with 9 bases left in between. The CDR3 runs to 12 residues. The DNA of the CDR3 is TGTGCCAGCAGTTTGCTCCAGCGTGAAGCTTTCTTT. The encoded protein is CASSLLQREAFF.

This clonotype has more than one count but fewer than ten. The chain employs TRBV6-5 and TRBJ2-2; tentative D call: TRBD2 (5 bases). The CDR3 loop spans 13 amino acids. In germline, CDR1 is MNHEY, CDR2 SVGAGI. With 4 bases removed from V and 6 bases from J, the gap between germline ends came to 9 bases. CDR3 DNA: TGTGCCAGCAGTTCGGAGGCGGCCGGGGAGCTGTTTTTT. Translating it yields CASSSEAAGELFF.

This clonotype was recorded a few times. This rearrangement joins TRBV20-1 to TRBJ2-3; D perhaps matches TRBD2 (5 bases). CDR1 DFQATT and CDR2 SNEGSKA come from the germline V gene (reference sequence). This CDR3 region has 17 residues. V dropped 0 bases and J dropped 5 bases, with 21 bases sitting between them. The CDR3: CSARDLSRAPRGDTQYF. The CDR3 DNA reads TGCAGTGCTAGAGATCTTTCGCGGGCCCCGCGCGGAGATACGCAGTATTTT.

This clonotype was found many times. The chain has TRBV14 and TRBJ2-7; possible D gene TRBD1, 6 bases. This CDR3 is built from 12 residues. V was shortened by 4 bases and J by 6 bases, with 10 bases between the two germline ends. Germline values: CDR1 SGHDN, CDR2 FVKESK. CDR3 amino acids: CASSPTGFEQYF. DNA for the CDR3: TGTGCCAGCAGCCCCACAGGGTTCGAGCAGTACTTC.

This chain uses TRBV27 with TRBJ1-5; D ambiguous. Per the germline V gene, CDR1 is MNHEY and CDR2 is SMNVEV (reference sequence). The length of the CDR3 is 15 residues. With 6 bases removed from V and 5 bases from J, the gap between germline ends came to 17 bases. In nucleotides, the CDR3 is TGTGCCAGCAGGCAGACCTTCAACAGTTATCAGCCCCAGCATTTT. Protein sequence: CASRQTFNSYQPQHF.

This clonotype was counted only a few times. This chain links TRBV12-5 with TRBJ1-2, with 9 bases aligning to TRBD1. The V segment lost 7 bases and the J segment 5 bases; nucleotides outside the gene matches: 17. This CDR3 region has 17 residues. Germline V gene sequence: CDR1 LGHNT, CDR2 FRNRAP. The CDR3 DNA reads TGTGCTAGTGTTTGGACGGGACAGGGCTCCTTAGGGTATGGCTACACCTTC. It encodes CASVWTGQGSLGYGYTF.

This clonotype was observed a handful of times. V usage is TRBV7-9 and J usage is TRBJ2-1; TRBD1 aligns across 10 bases. The CDR3 contains 15 residues. Germline assignment: CDR1 SEHNR and CDR2 FQNEAQ (reference sequence). The V and J ends lost 1 base and 7 bases, in that order; junction bases with no gene match: 4. CDR3 residues: CASSLGQGAVNEQFF. DNA of the CDR3: TGTGCCAGCAGCTTAGGACAGGGGGCTGTGAATGAGCAGTTCTTC.

The chain uses TRBV5-1 and TRBJ1-3; 12 nucleotides agree with TRBD1. The CDR3 length is 18 residues. With 3 bases clipped from V and 1 base from J, the junction kept 8 bases outside the gene matches. Germline V lookup: CDR1 SGHRS, CDR2 YFSETQ. CDR3: CASSSGTGGPRSGNTIYF. DNA of the CDR3: TGCGCCAGCAGCTCCGGGACAGGGGGCCCTCGATCTGGAAACACCATATATTTT.

This chain joins TRBV7-9 and TRBJ2-6, with TRBD1 as a possible D gene (6 bases). The germline CDR1 and CDR2 sequences are SEHNR and FQNEAQ (reference sequence). V shed 1 base and J shed 2 bases, with 9 bases lying between them. This CDR3 has 16 residues. CDR3 region: CASSLVSGAGANVLTF. CDR3 bases: TGTGCCAGCAGCTTAGTCTCAGGGGCTGGGGCCAACGTCCTGACTTTC. Using reference TRBV7-9 and TRBJ2-6 for the parts outside the CDR3, the full variable domain is DTGVSQNPRHKITKRGQNVTFRCDPISEHNRLYWYRQTLGQGPEFLTYFQNEAQLEKSRLLSDRFSAERPKGSFSTLEIQRTEQGDSAMYLCASSLVSGAGANVLTFGAGSRLTVL.

This clonotype was observed many times. V usage is TRBV19 and J usage is TRBJ2-6, with D uncertain. CDR3 length: 15 amino acids. V dropped 1 base and J dropped 0 bases, with 4 bases sitting between them. From germline, CDR1 is LNHDA and CDR2 SQIVND (reference sequence). The CDR3 DNA sequence: TGTGCCAGTAGTATAGGGGGCTCTGGGGCCAACGTCCTGACTTTC. Translated, it gives CASSIGGSGANVLTF.

This clonotype has only a few counts. V is TRBV12-3 or TRBV12-4 and J is TRBJ2-5; either TRBD1 or TRBD2 may supply D (6 bases each). Trimming left V 6 bases short and J 1 base short, with 12 bases between. The CDR3 sequence is 14 residues long. The CDR3 nucleotides read TGTGCCAGCAGGGAGGGGGGCCTCCAAGAGACCCAGTACTTC. It codes for CASREGGLQETQYF.

This clonotype was counted between two and nine times. This sequence joins TRBV7-9 and TRBJ2-3; D not certain. V shed 2 bases and J shed 6 bases, with 18 bases lying between them. The CDR3 length is 16 residues. CDR1 is SEHNR and CDR2 is FQNEAQ in the germline V gene (reference sequence). CDR3 region: CASSLLGSGGADTQYF. CDR3 coding DNA: TGTGCCAGCAGCTTACTCGGCAGTGGTGGCGCGGATACGCAGTATTTT.

This clonotype turned up a few times. The V gene is TRBV7-8, the J gene TRBJ2-2; 7 bases align to TRBD1. V was clipped by 4 bases and J by 4 bases; unmatched bases: 3. The length of the CDR3 is 14 residues. Germline V gene sequence: CDR1 SGHVS, CDR2 FQNEAQ. The CDR3 spells CASSSTGPTGELFF. CDR3 nucleotide sequence: TGTGCCAGCAGCTCGACAGGGCCCACCGGGGAGCTGTTTTTT.

In this sample, this clonotype turned up a few times. The gene calls are TRBV5-1 and TRBJ2-7, with a weak D call TRBD1 (6 bases). The V gene's germline CDR1 is SGHRS and CDR2 YFSETQ. The CDR3 covers 15 residues. Trimming stripped 2 bases from V and 0 bases from J, with 12 bases between. Here the CDR3 reads CASSFLWTDSYEQYF. The CDR3 DNA sequence: TGCGCCAGCAGCTTTCTGTGGACAGACTCCTACGAGCAGTACTTC.

The V call is TRBV4-1, the J call TRBJ2-3; TRBD2 aligns across 7 bases. The germline gives CDR1 MGHRA, CDR2 YSYEKL. This CDR3 comprises 15 residues. Trimming cost V 6 bases and J 5 bases; bases outside gene matches: 11. The CDR3 DNA reads TGCGCCAGCAGTTGGACTAGGGATGATGGAGATACGCAGTATTTT. Its translation is CASSWTRDDGDTQYF.

The chain couples TRBV7-2 to TRBJ1-5; a possible D gene is TRBD1 (6 bases). CDR1 and CDR2 (germline): SGHTA, FQGNSA. The CDR3 extends over 14 amino acids. The V end was cut by 3 bases, the J end by 10 bases, with 16 bases between. The CDR3 protein is CASSFHREISPQHF. CDR3 nucleotides: TGTGCCAGCAGCTTTCACAGGGAAATCAGCCCCCAGCATTTT.

The chain couples TRBV27 to TRBJ2-7; possibly TRBD2 for D (6 bases). The CDR3 is 17 residues long. V was cut by 6 bases and J by 0 bases, with 21 bases left in between. Per germline, CDR1 MNHEY and CDR2 SMNVEV (reference sequence). The CDR3 sequence: CASRRGRLEGLSYEQYF. The CDR3 DNA reads as TGTGCCAGCAGGCGGGGACGGCTGGAGGGACTCTCCTACGAGCAGTACTTC.

The CDR3 spells CASSLFSIASSYNEQFF. CDR3 sequence (DNA): TGTGCCAGCAGTTTATTTAGCATAGCCAGCTCCTACAATGAGCAGTTCTTC. The chain is built from TRBV27 and TRBJ2-1; D unclear. The length of the CDR3 is 17 residues. Trimming took 1 base from V and 0 from J, leaving 13 bases between them. Looked up from germline, CDR1 is MNHEY and CDR2 is SMNVEV (reference sequence).

The chain links TRBV20-1 to TRBJ2-1; unclear D gene. V dropped 0 bases and J dropped 2 bases, with 8 bases sitting between them. The germline CDR1 and CDR2 sequences are DFQATT and SNEGSKA (reference sequence). The CDR3 has 14 residues. The CDR3 DNA sequence: TGCAGTGCTAGAGATCCCAGGACCTACAATGAGCAGTTCTTC. Protein: CSARDPRTYNEQFF.

This clonotype was recorded a few times. J is TRBJ1-4 and V is TRBV7-9; D might be TRBD1 (5 bases). The germline V gene has CDR1 SEHNR and CDR2 FQNEAQ (reference sequence). The length of the CDR3 is 15 residues. Trimming left V 2 bases short and J 13 bases short, with 20 bases between. The CDR3 region has the DNA TGTGCCAGCAGCTTAACCCGGGGCCCCTGGAGGGGACTGTTTTTT. Its protein is CASSLTRGPWRGLFF.

This clonotype was seen only a few times. The CDR3 sequence is CASSPRGLLSYEQYF. CDR3 coding DNA: TGTGCCAGCAGCCCCCGAGGGCTCCTATCCTACGAGCAGTACTTC. The V call is TRBV7-9, the J call TRBJ2-7, with D tentatively TRBD2 (5 bases). This CDR3 is 15 amino acids long. The V gene lost 5 bases and the J gene lost 1 base, with 15 bases spanning the gap. Per germline, CDR1 SEHNR and CDR2 FQNEAQ (reference sequence).

The V and J genes are TRBV12-5 and TRBJ2-6, with no clear D. The CDR3 consists of 12 residues. Trimming left V 4 bases short and J 13 bases short, with 11 bases between. Germline values: CDR1 LGHNT, CDR2 FRNRAP. The CDR3 DNA is TGTGCTAGTGGTTGGCTCAATCAGGTCCTGACTTTC. As protein: CASGWLNQVLTF.